This T cell receptor beta chain is from a study of blood T cell repertoires in COVID-19. The method was immunoSEQ multiplex PCR; TCRdb's version includes in-frame clones alone and lacks a portion of them. The sample lists some 250,000 clones, about 90% seen once, with approximately 3% in the top ten. V was cut by 5 bases and J by 4 bases, with 14 bases left in between. Germline V gene sequence: CDR1 SEHNR, CDR2 FQNEAQ (reference sequence). The CDR3 has 14 amino acids. The chain carries TRBV7-9 and TRBJ1-2; no clear D. The sequence came from a woman under 40 who had recovered from COVID-19. Source material: peripheral blood. The CDR3 region has the DNA TGTGCCAGCAGCGCCCGTCTAGATGGCTATGGCTACACCTTC. This encodes CASSARLDGYGYTF. Full variable domain (rest looked up from reference TRBV7-9 and TRBJ1-2): DTGVSQNPRHKITKRGQNVTFRCDPISEHNRLYWYRQTLGQGPEFLTYFQNEAQLEKSRLLSDRFSAERPKGSFSTLEIQRTEQGDSAMYLCASSARLDGYGYTFGSGTRLTVV.